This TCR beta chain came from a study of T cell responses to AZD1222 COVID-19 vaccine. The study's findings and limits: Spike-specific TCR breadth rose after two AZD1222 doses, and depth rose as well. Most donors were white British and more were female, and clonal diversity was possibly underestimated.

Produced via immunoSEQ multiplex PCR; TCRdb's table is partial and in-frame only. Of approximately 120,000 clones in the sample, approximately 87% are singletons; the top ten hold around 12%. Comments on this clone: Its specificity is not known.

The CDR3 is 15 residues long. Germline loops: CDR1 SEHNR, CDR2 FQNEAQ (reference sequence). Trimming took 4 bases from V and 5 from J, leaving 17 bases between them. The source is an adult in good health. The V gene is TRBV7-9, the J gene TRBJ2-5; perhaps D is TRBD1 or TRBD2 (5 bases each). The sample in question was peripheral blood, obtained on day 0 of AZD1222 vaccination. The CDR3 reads CASSSRDPRRETQYF. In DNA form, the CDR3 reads TGTGCCAGCAGCTCCCGGGACCCCCGGCGGGAGACCCAGTACTTC.